This T cell receptor (beta chain) was documented in a study of cytomegalovirus exposure and HLA in healthy donors (dated by TCRdb to the late 2010s). A note on the overall study: In an earlier analysis of some 610 of the donors, around 300 Gb of sequence data and approximately 120 million unique TCR beta sequences from 150 million to 200 million T cells were reported. About 280 gigabases of sequencing data and about 92 million unique TCR sequences made up an early release that covered approximately 620 HLA-typed donors. Of the 398 genotyped donors, 81% fell in the genetic ancestry cluster associated with self-reported Caucasian donors. The study was designed to test whether signatures of past pathogen exposure could be identified by cataloging public T cell receptors. Using immunosequencing, the study profiled T cell repertoires from about 620 subjects and related those repertoires to cytomegalovirus serostatus. Along with the approximately 700-subject first cohort, a separate validation cohort of about 110 different subjects was used. High-throughput TCR immunosequencing, statistical association of individual TCRs with disease status, and machine learning were combined to predict cytomegalovirus infection status. A later analysis re-examined previously published TCR beta repertoires from more than 550 donors and added high-resolution HLA genotyping to investigate patterns of TCR occurrence. In the later analysis, no new phenotypic data were used to find candidate immune exposures; instead, reliance was placed on TCR beta sequences and their occurrence across donors. An earlier analysis of approximately 630 of the donors applied high-throughput TCR beta sequencing to assess whether each TCR beta V gene segment acted as functional or pseudogenic. Donor age, sex, ethnicity and CMV serostatus were compiled together with the repertoire data. A later genetic analysis took genome-wide SNP genotypes for about 65% of the 666 donors and used that subset as a discovery cohort. Every discovery cohort repertoire had been produced on one sequencing platform. HLA typing covered class I and class II loci at four-digit resolution. The number of donors typed differed by locus, with roughly 629-640 for A, B, C, DRB1 and DQB1, 522 for DQA1, 606 for DPA1, and 400 to 490 for DPB1. Five DR-DQ haplotypes were treated as single units for association and clustering because of strong linkage in the cohort. On average, about 240,000 unique TCR beta nucleotide sequences were sequenced per donor among roughly 430 genotyped donors of the cohort, with approximately 18% of those sequences being non-productive.

The cohort comprised some 680 healthy bone marrow donors. All cohort members were sampled while nominally healthy, although unrecorded immune exposures were likely present. The donor was CMV seronegative and belonged to the group of roughly 330 seronegative cohort members. Every donor gave a peripheral blood sample, and the peripheral blood mononuclear cells from that sample were used for TCR beta sequencing. Genomic DNA was extracted from the blood cell samples with the Qiagen DNeasy Blood Extraction Kit. This clone was picked up a small number of times. What antigen it recognizes has not been identified. Within one base of it there is no much larger clone, and no base qualities were kept. The library came from the immunoSEQ multiplex PCR assay. For the multiplex PCR, a mixture combining 60 forward primers for TCR Vbeta segments and 13 reverse primers for TCR Jbeta segments was used. The CDR3 region of rearranged TCR beta genes was amplified from genomic DNA by a multiplex PCR assay. On the Illumina HiSeq System, the amplified TCR beta libraries were sequenced as 87-base-pair reads. Under the source paper's analysis protocol: A later analysis tallied around 80 million unique TCR beta chains across the 660 or so repertoires, and around 10 million of those chains were shared by two or more donors. Raw reads were error-corrected and collapsed into unique sequences by a nearest-neighbor algorithm in which closely related sequences were merged to remove PCR and sequencing errors. CDR3 sequences were aligned to IMGT reference sequences to assign V, D and J gene segments. For a sequence to be retained, a match of at least six nucleotides to both a V gene segment and a J gene segment was required. Rearrangements were classified as productive when the CDR3 lacked stop codons and remained in frame with V and J, and all other rearrangements were classified as non-productive. CDR3 was defined according to IMGT convention as the region running from the second conserved V-encoded cysteine to the conserved J-encoded phenylalanine. The earlier analysis of a few hundred of the donors excluded any sequence lacking an unambiguous match to a single V gene segment. An earlier analysis of fewer than 650 of the donors classified V segments as functional when productive rearrangements were above 56.7% and as segregating when the standard deviation between donors was above 5%. To diagnose cytomegalovirus status from the catalog of TCR beta chain sequences, a statistical classification framework was built. In a later analysis, TCR nucleotide sequences were compared against IMGT/GENE-DB human TR gene sequences so that V and J genes could be assigned. A later analysis assigned CDR3 sequences and most-parsimonious VDJ recombination scenarios with the TCRdist pipeline. In a later analysis, each TCR beta chain was defined by its CDR3 amino acid sequence together with its V-gene family, and reads lacking a unique V-gene family were excluded. In a later analysis, approximately 640 highly shared, low-generation-probability nucleotide sequences were removed to address suspected cross-contamination and a sequencing artifact. In a later analysis, a clonal expansion index for each public chain was calculated from normalized within-repertoire ranks of inferred template counts. A later analysis computed generation probabilities with a VDJ recombination model fitted to out-of-frame rearrangements, and checked the results against IGoR. A later analysis scored TCR-TCR, TCR-HLA and TCR-CMV co-occurrence with hypergeometric tests, applying a repertoire-size bias correction to TCR pairs. In a later analysis, false discovery rates were estimated by permuting HLA or CMV assignments 20 times. In a later analysis, co-occurring TCRs were grouped using DBSCAN, and TCRdist sequence similarity was added for clustering within HLA-allele-positive subsets. Repertoires with fewer than 30,000 or more than 120,000 public chains, plus five repertoires with anomalous nucleotide sharing, were excluded from co-occurrence clustering. TCRdb limited this immuneACCESS table to in-frame rearrangements with V and J called. A share of clones is missing; checked studies link under half to unresolved V genes, and the rest is unexplained. That table supplies the V and J calls and clone size; D and trimming were determined from the DNA. The sample yields around 110,000 clones; over 60% were counted once. 1.5% of the sample is held by the ten biggest clonotypes.

Points the paper makes about the study in general: Most TCR sequences were observed very rarely across donors, whereas some public TCRs were present in many individuals. In a later analysis, TCR association rates were found to vary across HLA loci, with the most associated TCRs seen for DRB1 alleles and the fewest for HLA-C alleles. A further reported finding was that TCR beta sequences accurately predicted the HLA-A and HLA-B alleles for most subjects in the first cohort. CMV serostatus was the only immune exposure information available for the cohort. According to a later genetic analysis, donors in an Asian-associated ancestry cluster had fewer N-insertions in productive TCRs than the approximately 670-donor mean. When HLA alleles, especially DR and DQ, strongly co-occurred, TCR associations were difficult to assign to individual alleles. Some IMGT-functional V segments, including TRBV6-2 and TRBV6-3, could not be told apart with the 87-base-pair reads, so those segments were excluded. A later analysis found that HLA-associated TCR beta chains were more clonally expanded and had lower generation probabilities than equally common non-associated chains. According to a later analysis, parvovirus B19, influenza, CMV and Epstein-Barr virus appeared linked to several top co-occurrence clusters. HLA typing was unavailable for some donors at each locus, so association tests used only the typed subset. Correlated functional status among segregating V segments might reflect linkage disequilibrium, but an unknown experimental factor could not be ruled out. The presence/absence analyses assumed that sequencing depth was roughly uniform across donors, and that assumption may not be true. A total of 150 to 200 TCR beta chains were listed by the study as associated with cytomegalovirus. In an earlier analysis of fewer than 700 of the donors, most TCR beta V segments appeared in productive rearrangements about 90% or about 30% of the time, broadly matching IMGT annotations. In a later genetic analysis, a missense DCLRE1C variant was associated with V-gene and J-gene trimming of TCR beta chains, and the association was replicated in an independent cohort. Specific HLA alleles were associated with over 15,000 TCR beta sequences at a false discovery rate of 0.05 in a later analysis. According to a later analysis, most CMV-associated TCR beta chains appeared to be HLA-restricted, and the HLA associations seemed to be driven largely by CMV exposure. This cohort had only TCR beta chains sequenced, and the lack of alpha or paired-chain data limited which features could be detected. The earlier analysis of fewer than 750 of the donors excluded roughly 16 rarely observed V segments, including chromosome 9 orphons, because counts were too low. Three of the identified cytomegalovirus-associated TCR beta chains were confirmed in vitro to be specific for cytomegalovirus antigens. A group of highly shared sequence variants was considered likely to be a technical artifact of the sequencing pipeline. The classifier was reported to diagnose cytomegalovirus status with high specificity and sensitivity in both the original cohort and the validation cohort. According to the authors, the approach could potentially be generalized to other disease states and immunological phenotypes.

The CDR3 starts with the cysteine, ends with the phenylalanine, and has 13 residues. The only DNA kept is the CDR3, 39 bases in frame from the first base. V trim: 7 bases; J trim: 2 bases; unmatched bases: 1. CDR1 and CDR2, looked up from the germline V gene, are MNHNS and SASEGT. Sequencing was done on a sample of PBMCs. This TCR came from a man younger than 30 in good health and CMV-seronegative. The chain employs TRBV6-1 and TRBJ2-5; TRBD2 matches 10 bases in the middle. The DNA sequence is TGTGCCAGCAAACTAGCGGGACAAGAGACCCAGTACTTC. Its coded protein is CASKLAGQETQYF.